The next 24 T cell receptor beta chains were all read from a single sample in a study of patients and donors after allogeneic stem cell transplantation. Each CDR3 protein gets one entry after TCRdb re-called the RT-PCR reads with MiXCR. The sample records around 200,000 distinct CDR3 sequences, over 30% being singletons. The specimen sequenced was blood, either unsorted or a sorted T cell fraction (not recorded which). Receptor source: a human donor who was either an allogeneic HSCT recipient or a stem cell or donor lymphocyte infusion donor (not recorded which). It is not recorded whose cells these are; they may come from a transplant donor.

This chain joins TRBV12-3 or TRBV12-4 and TRBJ1-5, with TRBD1 as a possible D gene (5 bases). This CDR3 has 15 residues. V gave up 1 base and J gave up 4 bases, with 11 bases separating them. This CDR3 is CASSLGSGYNQPQHF. DNA of the CDR3: TGTGCCAGCAGTTTAGGGTCAGGGTATAATCAGCCCCAGCATTTT.

This clonotype came up a few times. The V gene is TRBV7-9, the J gene TRBJ1-1; the D is unclear. Trimming pared 6 bases from V and 1 base from J, leaving 6 bases between. The germline gives CDR1 SEHNR, CDR2 FQNEAQ (reference sequence). This CDR3 comprises 12 residues. The CDR3 DNA sequence: TGTGCCAGCAGTGTAGGGAACACTGAAGCTTTCTTT. Translation: CASSVGNTEAFF.

This clonotype was seen just once. In DNA form, the CDR3 reads TGTGCCAGTCAACCCTCAAAGTACGAGCAGTACTTC. This translates into CASQPSKYEQYF. The chain carries TRBV28 and TRBJ2-7; D call uncertain. This CDR3 contains 12 residues. Per the germline V gene, CDR1 is MDHEN and CDR2 is SYDVKM. The V gene lost 9 bases and the J gene lost 4 bases, with 13 bases spanning the gap.

This chain connects TRBV12-3 or TRBV12-4 to TRBJ2-5; 7 bases agree with TRBD2. The CDR3 has 13 residues. After removal of 6 bases from V and 8 bases from J, the junction contained 9 bases not matched to a gene. The CDR3 sequence: CASSRGEGRTQYF. The DNA of the CDR3 is TGTGCCAGCAGCCGCGGGGAGGGACGTACCCAGTACTTC.

The J gene is TRBJ1-1, the V gene TRBV28; D gene ambiguous. The CDR3 loop spans 13 amino acids. V was cut by 7 bases and J by 0 bases, with 9 bases left in between. Germline CDR1 MDHEN, CDR2 SYDVKM. DNA of the CDR3: TGTGCCAGCATCATAGATATGAACACTGAAGCTTTCTTT. It codes for CASIIDMNTEAFF.

This clonotype was counted only a few times. The rearrangement joins TRBV20-1 to TRBJ2-4, with TRBD2 as a possible D gene (5 bases). This CDR3 spans 13 amino acids. The germline V gene encodes CDR1 DFQATT and CDR2 SNEGSKA (reference sequence). Deletions cut 1 base from V and 8 bases from J, with 12 bases between. The CDR3 DNA reads as TGCAGTGCTAGAGCGGGGTCCCGGGACATTCAGTACTTC. Protein product: CSARAGSRDIQYF.

This chain uses TRBV28 with TRBJ2-2, with D possibly TRBD2 on 7 matching bases. This CDR3 contains 16 residues. The germline CDR1 and CDR2 sequences are MDHEN and SYDVKM. V dropped 7 bases and J dropped 3 bases, with 18 bases sitting between them. CDR3 sequence: CASIRRGGMYTGELFF. Here the CDR3 DNA reads TGTGCCAGCATCCGAAGGGGGGGCATGTACACCGGGGAGCTGTTTTTT. The full variable domain, with the rest looked up from reference TRBV28 and TRBJ2-2, is DVKVTQSSRYLVKRTGEKVFLECVQDMDHENMFWYRQDPGLGLRLIYFSYDVKMKEKGDIPEGYSVSREKKERFSLILESASTNQTSMYLCASIRRGGMYTGELFFGEGSRLTVL.

The rearrangement uses TRBV28 and TRBJ1-2; 8 bases are shared with TRBD1. In germline, CDR1 is MDHEN, CDR2 SYDVKM. The CDR3 length is 11 residues. After removal of 4 bases from V and 14 bases from J, the junction contained 6 bases not matched to a gene. The CDR3 DNA reads as TGTGCCAGCAGTTATCAGGGGGCCTTTACCTTC. Its translation: CASSYQGAFTF.

This clonotype has a single count. The V and J genes are TRBV28 and TRBJ2-1; 12 nucleotides agree with TRBD1. CDR1 is MDHEN and CDR2 is SYDVKM in the germline V gene. The CDR3 contains 15 residues. The V segment lost 2 bases and the J segment 8 bases; nucleotides outside the gene matches: 4. The CDR3 protein is CASSLQGQGAYEQFF. The CDR3 nucleotides are TGTGCCAGCAGTTTACAGGGACAGGGGGCCTATGAGCAGTTCTTC. The variable domain in full, completed from reference TRBV28 and TRBJ2-1, reads DVKVTQSSRYLVKRTGEKVFLECVQDMDHENMFWYRQDPGLGLRLIYFSYDVKMKEKGDIPEGYSVSREKKERFSLILESASTNQTSMYLCASSLQGQGAYEQFFGPGTRLTVL.

This clonotype turned up a few times. The chain joins TRBV20-1 to TRBJ1-1; no reliable D call. CDR3 length: 11 residues. CDR1 is DFQATT and CDR2 is SNEGSKA in the germline V gene (reference sequence). V lost 1 base and J lost 1, with 1 base in between. CDR3 region: CSARGNTEAFF. CDR3 coding DNA: TGCAGTGCTAGAGGGAACACTGAAGCTTTCTTT.

The rearrangement uses TRBV30 and TRBJ1-4; D unresolved. There are 13 residues in the CDR3. Germline values: CDR1 GTSNPN, CDR2 SVGIG (reference sequence). Trimming shortened V by 5 bases and J by 8 bases, and 15 bases separated the two germline ends. DNA of the CDR3: TGTGCCTGGCAGCTCGCGGGAGGAGAAAAACTGTTTTTT. Protein: CAWQLAGGEKLFF.

CDR3 DNA: TGCCTTTGCACAGGGGGTGAATATAATTCACCCCTCCACTTT. Its protein product is CLCTGGEYNSPLHF. The rearrangement uses TRBV20-1 and TRBJ1-6; 8 bases align to TRBD1. Germline V lookup: CDR1 DFQATT, CDR2 SNEGSKA (reference sequence). The CDR3 sequence is 14 residues long.

This clonotype was detected only a few times. The chain carries TRBV5-6 and TRBJ1-1; the D is unclear. V lost 2 bases and J lost 1, with 12 bases in between. The CDR3 totals 15 residues. Germline CDR1 is SGHDT and CDR2 is YYEEEE. As DNA, the CDR3 is TGTGCCAGCAGCTTTTATGGCAGGAAGAACACTGAAGCTTTCTTT. Amino acids: CASSFYGRKNTEAFF.

The chain employs TRBV28 and TRBJ2-1; D gene ambiguous. This CDR3 region has 13 residues. Germline loops: CDR1 MDHEN, CDR2 SYDVKM. Trimming took 1 base from V and 4 from J, leaving 5 bases between them. The CDR3, as DNA: TGTGCCAGCAGTTTATACAAGTACAATGAGCAGTTCTTC. This gives the protein CASSLYKYNEQFF.

The chain couples TRBV5-1 to TRBJ2-3; D gene ambiguous. The CDR3 runs to 15 residues. The ends were cut back, 1 base at V and 5 bases at J, with 14 bases in the middle. Germline V lookup: CDR1 SGHRS, CDR2 YFSETQ. The CDR3 DNA reads as TGCGCCAGCAGCTTGAACCACTTAGAGGTAGATACGCAGTATTTT. This sequence encodes CASSLNHLEVDTQYF.

The rearrangement joins TRBV10-3 to TRBJ2-7; TRBD1 agrees at 10 bases. The CDR3 loop spans 14 amino acids. V was pared by 3 bases and J by 7 bases, with 6 bases of the junction left unmatched. CDR1 is ENHRY and CDR2 is SYGVKD in the germline V gene. The CDR3 loop is CAISDVGTGEEQYF. In nucleotides, the CDR3 is TGTGCCATCAGTGACGTCGGGACAGGGGAGGAGCAGTACTTC.

This clonotype was picked up a small number of times. The chain couples TRBV10-2 to TRBJ1-2; no firm D call. In germline, CDR1 is WSHSY, CDR2 SAAADI. Trimming removed 5 bases from V and 6 bases from J, with 10 bases in between. The CDR3 extends over 12 amino acids. CDR3 amino acids: CASSPHPDGYTF. The DNA for the CDR3 is TGCGCCAGCAGTCCCCACCCGGATGGCTACACCTTC.

The V and J genes are TRBV25-1 and TRBJ2-1; D perhaps matches TRBD2 (6 bases). CDR1 is MGHDK, CDR2 SYGVNS, per germline. Trimming removed 1 base at V and 0 bases at J, with 16 bases between. The CDR3 contains 18 residues. This chain's CDR3 is CASSESVGASDSYNEQFF. DNA for the CDR3: TGTGCCAGCAGTGAATCGGTAGGGGCTAGCGACTCCTACAATGAGCAGTTCTTC.

The chain carries TRBV12-3 or TRBV12-4 and TRBJ2-7; D remains ambiguous. The CDR3 length is 14 residues. Between the trimmed V and J ends, which lost 2 bases and 0 bases, there was a span of 8 bases. For the CDR3, the DNA is TGTGCCAGCAGTTTACTCGGCCCCTCCTACGAGCAGTACTTC. Residues: CASSLLGPSYEQYF.

The chain links TRBV7-8 to TRBJ1-1, with 11 bases aligning to TRBD1. The length of the CDR3 is 14 residues. Losses at the gene ends were 0 bases for V and 11 bases for J; bases not matched to a gene: 5. The V gene's germline CDR1 is SGHVS and CDR2 FQNEAQ. CDR3 amino acids: CASSLAGQGVGAFF. DNA of the CDR3: TGTGCCAGCAGCTTAGCGGGACAGGGGGTTGGGGCTTTCTTT.

This clonotype occurred once. The genes are TRBV20-1 and TRBJ2-7; D uncertain. Germline V lookup: CDR1 DFQATT, CDR2 SNEGSKA (reference sequence). Trimming took 0 bases from V and 3 from J, leaving 6 bases between them. This CDR3 contains 12 residues. CDR3 in DNA: TGCAGTGCTAGAGATAAGTTCTACGAGCAGTACTTC. Translation gives CSARDKFYEQYF.

This clonotype showed up just a few times. The genes are TRBV2 and TRBJ1-5, with D possibly TRBD1 on 6 matching bases. The germline CDR1 and CDR2 sequences are SNHLY and FYNNEI. The CDR3 length is 14 residues. Trimming cost V 4 bases and J 5 bases, with 12 bases left between them. The CDR3 DNA follows: TGTGCCAGCAGTGCCCAGGGGTCGTATCAGCCCCAGCATTTT. It translates to CASSAQGSYQPQHF.

This clonotype appeared a few times. As DNA, the CDR3 is TGTGCCAGTAGTCCTACCGGGGACAGGGACACTAATCAGCCCCAGCATTTT. Translated, it gives CASSPTGDRDTNQPQHF. The J gene is TRBJ1-5, the V gene TRBV19; TRBD1 aligns across 9 bases. The CDR3 spans 17 residues. Germline CDR1 is LNHDA and CDR2 is SQIVND (reference sequence). After removal of 5 bases from V and 4 bases from J, the junction contained 12 bases not matched to a gene.

The genes are TRBV28 and TRBJ2-2; D call uncertain. Germline-derived CDR1 and CDR2 are MDHEN and SYDVKM. The CDR3 runs 15 residues. V lost 2 bases and J lost 4, with 11 bases in between. CDR3 DNA sequence: TGTGCCAGCAGTTTAGGAGATGGTAGCACCGGGGAGCTGTTTTTT. Its translation is CASSLGDGSTGELFF.